The table lists the clone carrying this TCR beta chain with a few counts. Its antigen is currently unknown. This specimen belongs to a study of T cells in Graves' hyperthyroidism and ophthalmopathy. Broader study findings: The majority of expanded thyroid clonotypes above 0.001 also appeared in blood. The model predicted ophthalmopathy a median about 6.6 months before onset.

The germline CDR1 and CDR2 sequences are SGHRS and YFSETQ. This CDR3 spans 14 amino acids. V was clipped by 5 bases and J by 7 bases, with 16 bases between them. TCR beta CDR3 regions were amplified from RNA transcripts. With the HTBI primer set, the TCR CDR3 went through a first round of RT-PCR. TCRdb re-called the multiplex PCR reads through MiXCR, storing one row per CDR3 protein. Here the sample spans roughly 500,000 distinct CDR3 sequences, 14% being singletons. The blood sample was taken at first hyperthyroidism diagnosis, before any ophthalmopathy symptoms. The chain employs TRBV5-1 and TRBJ2-1; TRBD2 might be the D (6 bases). The sample was blood. This receptor was obtained from a woman aged 25 to 39 with Graves' hyperthyroidism that later progressed to Graves' ophthalmopathy. The CDR3: CASRPGTLENEQFF. As DNA, the CDR3 is TGCGCCAGCAGGCCCGGGACTTTAGAGAATGAGCAGTTCTTC.